The 15 T cell receptor beta chains listed next were all sequenced from one sample in a study of long-term antiretroviral therapy in people with HIV. Researchers report immunoSEQ v3.0 was run at survey level. TCRdb's table, derived via immunoSEQ multiplex PCR, lists solely in-frame clones and lacks some. The table shows fewer than 45,000 clones, with about 85% occurring only once. This material consisted of unsorted PBMCs, taken 2.8 years before starting antiretroviral therapy. The receptor source for this set is a woman in her 30s with HIV.

V is TRBV30 and J is TRBJ1-2; D may be TRBD1 (6 bases). V dropped 5 bases and J dropped 4 bases, with 14 bases sitting between them. From germline, CDR1 is GTSNPN and CDR2 SVGIG (reference sequence). This CDR3 contains 13 residues. CDR3 sequence reads: CAWARDTSYGYTF. Written as DNA, the CDR3 is TGTGCCTGGGCGAGGGACACCAGCTATGGCTACACCTTC.

V is TRBV6-5 and J is TRBJ2-5; TRBD1 matches at 7 bases. This CDR3 spans 16 amino acids. The ends lost 1 base at V and 5 bases at J; junction bases unmatched: 10. Germline CDR1 reads MNHEY; CDR2 reads SVGAGI. The CDR3 here is CASSYFRIDREETQYF. The CDR3 nucleotides are TGTGCCAGCAGTTACTTCAGAATCGACAGGGAGGAGACCCAGTACTTC.

The V and J genes are TRBV11-2 and TRBJ2-6; D not certain. CDR1 is SGHAT and CDR2 is FQNNGV in the germline V gene. V was pared by 0 bases and J by 2 bases, with 5 bases between. This CDR3 is built from 15 residues. The CDR3, as DNA: TGTGCCAGCAGCTTAGAACTGGCTGGGGCCAACGTCCTGACTTTC. Translating it yields CASSLELAGANVLTF.

This chain links TRBV5-1 with TRBJ1-1; D not certain. The germline gives CDR1 SGHRS, CDR2 YFSETQ. Trimming removed 4 bases at V and 2 bases at J, with 12 bases between. CDR3 length equals 14 residues. The CDR3 loop is CASSPLQTNTEAFF. CDR3 DNA: TGCGCCAGCAGCCCTCTGCAAACCAACACTGAAGCTTTCTTT.

The rearrangement links TRBV4-1 to TRBJ1-2; D is ambiguous. This CDR3 has 15 residues. With 0 bases removed from V and 4 bases from J, the gap between germline ends came to 12 bases. Germline V gene lookup returns CDR1 MGHRA and CDR2 YSYEKL. CDR3 sequence (DNA): TGCGCCAGCAGCCAAGAGGAAGGAGGGCCCTATGGCTACACCTTC. It encodes CASSQEEGGPYGYTF.

CDR3 protein: CASSDGKLGGAYGNTIYF. The CDR3 DNA sequence: TGTGCCAGCAGTGACGGAAAATTAGGGGGCGCTTATGGAAACACCATATATTTT. The rearrangement links TRBV2 to TRBJ1-3; 7 bases match TRBD1. This CDR3 region has 18 residues. Unmatched junction bases numbered 14, after V lost 3 bases and J lost 3 bases. Germline lookup yields CDR1 SNHLY and CDR2 FYNNEI.

The V call is TRBV6-1, the J call TRBJ1-2; TRBD1 matches 7 bases. The length of the CDR3 is 14 residues. V lost 1 base and J lost 6; bases outside the gene matches: 5. Germline V lookup: CDR1 MNHNS, CDR2 SASEGT. In DNA, the CDR3 is TGTGCCAGCAGTGAAGGACAGGGTAGGGATGGCTACACCTTC. Translated: CASSEGQGRDGYTF.

V gene TRBV7-2 combines with J gene TRBJ2-3, with D unclear. V was shortened by 5 bases and J by 4 bases, with 4 bases between the two germline ends. This CDR3 has 11 amino acids. CDR1 is SGHTA and CDR2 is FQGNSA in the germline V gene. Written as DNA, the CDR3 is TGTGCCAGCAGCCCCGCAGATACGCAGTATTTT. This sequence encodes CASSPADTQYF.

This clone was observed a few times. For the CDR3, the DNA is TGTGCCAGCAGCGCCAATCTTACCAATGGCTACACCTTC. This codes for CASSANLTNGYTF. The chain has TRBV7-9 and TRBJ1-2; D is undetermined. Germline loops: CDR1 SEHNR, CDR2 FQNEAQ (reference sequence). The CDR3 extends over 13 amino acids. V shed 5 bases and J shed 6 bases, with 13 bases lying between them.

This clone was counted only a few times. The chain couples TRBV7-6 to TRBJ2-2; D is perhaps TRBD2 (7 bases). CDR1 and CDR2 (germline): SGHVS, FNYEAQ. The CDR3 length is 17 residues. Trimming took off 0 bases at V and 4 bases at J, with 15 bases between the two ends. Written as DNA, the CDR3 is TGTGCCAGCAGCTTAGCGCCGGGGGGCTCCCCCACCGGGGAGCTGTTTTTT. This codes for CASSLAPGGSPTGELFF.

J is TRBJ2-7 and V is TRBV7-9; weak D call: TRBD1 (6 bases). This CDR3 is 19 amino acids long. The germline gives CDR1 SEHNR, CDR2 FQNEAQ (reference sequence). V lost 1 base and J 6 bases, leaving 28 bases between the germline ends. CDR3 region: CASSLGTPGQKLPYCEQYF. The CDR3 nucleotides read TGTGCCAGCAGCTTAGGTACTCCCGGACAGAAACTCCCCTACTGCGAGCAGTACTTC.

This chain joins TRBV2 and TRBJ2-3; the match to TRBD1 covers 7 bases. This CDR3 spans 14 amino acids. From germline, CDR1 is SNHLY and CDR2 FYNNEI. The junction had 5 bases not matched to a gene; V was cut back by 5 bases and J by 3 bases. CDR3 in amino acids: CASSSGTDTDTQYF. DNA for the CDR3: TGTGCCAGCAGTTCCGGGACAGATACAGATACGCAGTATTTT.

The rearrangement joins TRBV6-5 to TRBJ1-1; no definite D call. Germline V CDR1 and CDR2: MNHEY, SVGAGI. This CDR3 spans 13 amino acids. Trimming took 2 bases from V and 5 from J, leaving 9 bases between them. As DNA, the CDR3 is TGTGCCAGCAGTTACAAGGGCCGGACTGAAGCTTTCTTT. This gives the protein CASSYKGRTEAFF.

The chain recombines TRBV19 with TRBJ1-1; 9 bases map to TRBD1. The germline V gene encodes CDR1 LNHDA and CDR2 SQIVND (reference sequence). There are 16 residues in the CDR3. V trimming: 3 bases; J trimming: 2 bases; junction bases outside the gene matches: 7. The DNA of the CDR3 is TGTGCCAGTAGTATTCTCACAGGGGGCCGAAACACTGAAGCTTTCTTT. It encodes CASSILTGGRNTEAFF.

The chain links TRBV10-3 to TRBJ2-2; D gene ambiguous. The V and J ends lost 6 bases and 1 base respectively, with 6 bases between them. Germline values: CDR1 ENHRY, CDR2 SYGVKD. This CDR3 is built from 13 residues. The CDR3 loop reads CAIRLQNTGELFF. CDR3 coding DNA: TGTGCCATCAGGTTACAGAACACCGGGGAGCTGTTTTTT.